This T cell receptor (beta chain) was recorded in a study of blood T cells in healthy people across ages. The germline CDR1 and CDR2 sequences are ENHRY and SYGVKD. The V gene lost 3 bases and the J gene lost 0 bases, with 9 bases spanning the gap. The CDR3 has 16 residues. Primed by a sample-barcoded 5' primer and a J-beta primer mix, a second PCR proceeded for about 7 to 12 cycles. TCRdb re-called the 5' RACE reads with MiXCR, one entry per CDR3 protein. The data contain under 1 million distinct CDR3 sequences, approximately 48% of them singletons. This sequence originates from a man aged 55 to 70 in good health. The sequenced material came from blood. The J gene is TRBJ2-6, the V gene TRBV10-3; D gene unclear. In DNA, the CDR3 is TGTGCCATCAGTGACCCCGTCCTCTCTGGGGCCAACGTCCTGACTTTC. It encodes CAISDPVLSGANVLTF.